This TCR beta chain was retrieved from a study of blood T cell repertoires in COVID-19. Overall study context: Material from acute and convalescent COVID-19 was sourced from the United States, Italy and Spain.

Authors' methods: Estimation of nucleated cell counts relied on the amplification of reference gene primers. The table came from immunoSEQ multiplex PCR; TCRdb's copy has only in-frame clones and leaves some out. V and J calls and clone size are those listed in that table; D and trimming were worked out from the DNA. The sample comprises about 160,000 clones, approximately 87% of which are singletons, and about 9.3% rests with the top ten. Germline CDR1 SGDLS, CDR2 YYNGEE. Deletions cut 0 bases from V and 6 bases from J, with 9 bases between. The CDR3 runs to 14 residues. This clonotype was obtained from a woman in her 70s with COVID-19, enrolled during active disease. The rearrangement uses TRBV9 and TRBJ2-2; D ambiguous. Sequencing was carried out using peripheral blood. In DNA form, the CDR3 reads TGTGCCAGCAGCGTAGGGAGACCCCCCGGGGAGCTGTTTTTT. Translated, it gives CASSVGRPPGELFF.